This T cell receptor beta chain derives from a study of blood T cell dynamics during melanoma immunotherapy. Overall study context: Patients with metastatic melanoma got pembrolizumab or nivolumab-ipilimumab as first-line care. Whole-study findings and limits: The study could not tell melanoma-specific clones from general immune activation.

For this clone: Its antigen is unidentified.

A fixed DNA input of around 0.35 ug was used per bulk PBMC sample. Here immunoSEQ multiplex PCR was the method, and the copy in TCRdb shows in-frame clones only, minus some. The sample lists around 5,000 clones, around 82% seen once, with about 9.3% in the top ten. The time point is: week 3, after first cycle of checkpoint inhibitor. No patient had earlier systemic cancer treatment, concurrent immunosuppressants, or another active cancer. Germline lookup yields CDR1 GTSNPN and CDR2 SVGIG (reference sequence). The CDR3 length is 17 residues. Deletions cut 0 bases from V and 1 base from J, with 18 bases between.

This clonotype was sampled from a human donor with melanoma. The sample in question was blood, obtained from a patient treated with checkpoint blockade. The V call is TRBV30, the J call TRBJ1-2, with unresolved D. The CDR3 DNA reads TGTGCCTGGAGTGTTCGAGTTTTTAGGGTTTTTAACTATGGCTACACCTTC. Protein product: CAWSVRVFRVFNYGYTF.